This record covers a single T cell receptor (beta chain). The record originates from a study of patients and donors after allogeneic stem cell transplantation. TCRdb redid the calling of the RT-PCR reads with MiXCR, one entry per CDR3 protein. The sample consists of about a million distinct CDR3 sequences, about 20% of them appearing once. Germline V CDR1 and CDR2: KGHDR, SFDVKD. CDR3 length: 15 amino acids. The V gene lost 1 base and the J gene lost 8 bases, with 16 bases spanning the gap. The receptor comes from a human donor who was either an allogeneic HSCT recipient or a stem cell or donor lymphocyte infusion donor (not recorded which). It is not recorded whose cells these are; they may come from a transplant donor. This sequence joins TRBV24-1 and TRBJ1-2; D unresolved. The sequenced material came from blood, either unsorted or a sorted T cell fraction (not recorded which). In DNA form, the CDR3 reads TGTGCCACCAGTGATTTAGAGGACGGCCCTGGGGGCTACACCTTC. It codes for CATSDLEDGPGGYTF.